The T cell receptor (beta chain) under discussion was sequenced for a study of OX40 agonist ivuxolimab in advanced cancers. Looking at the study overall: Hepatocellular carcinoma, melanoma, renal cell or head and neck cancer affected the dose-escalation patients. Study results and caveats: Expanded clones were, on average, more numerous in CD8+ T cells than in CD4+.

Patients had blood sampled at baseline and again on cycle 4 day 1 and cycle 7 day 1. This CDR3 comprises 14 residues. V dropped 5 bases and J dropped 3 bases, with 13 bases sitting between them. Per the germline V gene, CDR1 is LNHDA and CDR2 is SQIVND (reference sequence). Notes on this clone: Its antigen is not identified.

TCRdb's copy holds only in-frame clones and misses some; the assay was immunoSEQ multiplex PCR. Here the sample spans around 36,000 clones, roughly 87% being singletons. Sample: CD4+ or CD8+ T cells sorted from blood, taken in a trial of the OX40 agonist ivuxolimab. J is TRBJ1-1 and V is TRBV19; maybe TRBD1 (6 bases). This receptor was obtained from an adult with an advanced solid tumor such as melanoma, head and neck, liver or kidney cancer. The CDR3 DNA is TGTGCCAGTAGTCCTCGGGACATCGACACTGAAGCTTTCTTT. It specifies CASSPRDIDTEAFF.